This T cell receptor (beta chain) originates from a study of shared clonotypes between healthy human individuals. For the study at large: Aged between 18 and 49, the donors were two women and three men.

The CDR3 covers 16 residues. With 0 bases clipped from V and 5 bases from J, the junction kept 9 bases outside the gene matches. Germline V gene sequence: CDR1 SGHKS, CDR2 YYEKEE (reference sequence). Profiled with immunoSEQ multiplex PCR; TCRdb holds only in-frame clones, not every one. The sample records approximately 740,000 clones, approximately 79% being singletons. Material: memory CD4+ T cells sorted from blood. Stated subset: CD45RA-negative fraction. This TCR came from a woman aged 25-40 years in good health. The rearrangement joins TRBV5-5 to TRBJ2-3, with 7 bases matching TRBD2. CDR3 protein: CASSLGLAVAGDTQYF. CDR3 DNA sequence: TGTGCCAGCAGCTTGGGGCTAGCGGTGGCCGGAGATACGCAGTATTTT.